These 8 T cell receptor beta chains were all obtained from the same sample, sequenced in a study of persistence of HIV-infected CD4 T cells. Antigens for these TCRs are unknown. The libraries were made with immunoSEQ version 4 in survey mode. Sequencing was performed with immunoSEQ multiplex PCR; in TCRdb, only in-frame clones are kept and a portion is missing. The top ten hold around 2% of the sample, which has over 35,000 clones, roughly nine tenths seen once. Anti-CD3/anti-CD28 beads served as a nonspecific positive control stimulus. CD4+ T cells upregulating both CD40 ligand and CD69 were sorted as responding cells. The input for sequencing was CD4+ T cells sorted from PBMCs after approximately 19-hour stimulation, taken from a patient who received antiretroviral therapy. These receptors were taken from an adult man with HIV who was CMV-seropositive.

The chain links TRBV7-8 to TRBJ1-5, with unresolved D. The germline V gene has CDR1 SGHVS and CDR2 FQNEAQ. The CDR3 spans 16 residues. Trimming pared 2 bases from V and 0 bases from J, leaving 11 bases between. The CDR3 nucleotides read TGTGCCAGCAGCTTACAAGGTCACGGTAGCAATCAGCCCCAGCATTTT. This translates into CASSLQGHGSNQPQHF. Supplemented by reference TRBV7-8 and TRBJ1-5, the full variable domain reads GAGVSQSPRYKVAKRGQDVALRCDPISGHVSLFWYQQALGQGPEFLTYFQNEAQLDKSGLPSDRFFAERPEGSVSTLKIQRTQQEDSAVYLCASSLQGHGSNQPQHFGDGTRLSIL.

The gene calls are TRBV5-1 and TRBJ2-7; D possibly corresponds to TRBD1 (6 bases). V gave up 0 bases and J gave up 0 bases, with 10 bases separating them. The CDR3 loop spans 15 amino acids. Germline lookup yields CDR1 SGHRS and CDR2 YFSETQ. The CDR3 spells CASSLGQGSSYEQYF. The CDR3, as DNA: TGCGCCAGCAGCTTGGGCCAGGGGAGCTCCTACGAGCAGTACTTC.

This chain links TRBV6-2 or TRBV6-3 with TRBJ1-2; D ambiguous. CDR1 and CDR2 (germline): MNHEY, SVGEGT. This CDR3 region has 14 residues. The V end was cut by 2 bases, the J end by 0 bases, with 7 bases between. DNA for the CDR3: TGTGCCAGCAGTTACGGTCGAGCTAACTATGGCTACACCTTC. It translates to CASSYGRANYGYTF.

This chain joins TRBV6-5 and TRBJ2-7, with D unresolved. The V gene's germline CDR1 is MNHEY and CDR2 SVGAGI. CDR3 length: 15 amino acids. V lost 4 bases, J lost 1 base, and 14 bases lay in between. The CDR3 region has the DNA TGTGCCAGCAGTTTAGGCGACGCGAGATCCTACGAGCAGTACTTC. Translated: CASSLGDARSYEQYF.

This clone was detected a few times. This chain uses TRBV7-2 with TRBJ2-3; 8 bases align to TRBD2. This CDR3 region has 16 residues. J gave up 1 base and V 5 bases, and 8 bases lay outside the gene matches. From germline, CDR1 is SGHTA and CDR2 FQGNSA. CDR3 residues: CASSPEGRGGTDTQYF. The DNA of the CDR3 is TGTGCCAGCAGCCCGGAGGGGCGGGGGGGCACAGATACGCAGTATTTT.

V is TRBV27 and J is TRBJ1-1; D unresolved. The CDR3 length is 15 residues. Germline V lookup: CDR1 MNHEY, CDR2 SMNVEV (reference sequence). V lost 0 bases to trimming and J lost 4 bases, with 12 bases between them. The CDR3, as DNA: TGTGCCAGCAGTTTATCGGAGGTGCCCATCACTGAAGCTTTCTTT. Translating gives CASSLSEVPITEAFF.

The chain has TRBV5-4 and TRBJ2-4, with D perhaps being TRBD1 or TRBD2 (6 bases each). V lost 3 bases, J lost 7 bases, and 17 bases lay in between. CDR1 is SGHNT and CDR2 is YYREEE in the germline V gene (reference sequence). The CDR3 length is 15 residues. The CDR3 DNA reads TGTGCCAGCAGCTCGAGGGGGGACCACCTTAACATTCAGTACTTC. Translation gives CASSSRGDHLNIQYF. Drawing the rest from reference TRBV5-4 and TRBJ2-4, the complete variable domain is ETGVTQSPTHLIKTRGQQVTLRCSSQSGHNTVSWYQQALGQGPQFIFQYYREEENGRGNFPPRFSGLQFPNYSSELNVNALELDDSALYLCASSSRGDHLNIQYFGAGTRLSVL.

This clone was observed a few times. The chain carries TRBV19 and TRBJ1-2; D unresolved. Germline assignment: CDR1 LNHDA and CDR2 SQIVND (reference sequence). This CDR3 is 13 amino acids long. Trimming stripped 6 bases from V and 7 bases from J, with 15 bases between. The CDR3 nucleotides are TGTGCCAGTAGGTCGCGGGCGGAGGGTGGCTACACCTTC. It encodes CASRSRAEGGYTF.